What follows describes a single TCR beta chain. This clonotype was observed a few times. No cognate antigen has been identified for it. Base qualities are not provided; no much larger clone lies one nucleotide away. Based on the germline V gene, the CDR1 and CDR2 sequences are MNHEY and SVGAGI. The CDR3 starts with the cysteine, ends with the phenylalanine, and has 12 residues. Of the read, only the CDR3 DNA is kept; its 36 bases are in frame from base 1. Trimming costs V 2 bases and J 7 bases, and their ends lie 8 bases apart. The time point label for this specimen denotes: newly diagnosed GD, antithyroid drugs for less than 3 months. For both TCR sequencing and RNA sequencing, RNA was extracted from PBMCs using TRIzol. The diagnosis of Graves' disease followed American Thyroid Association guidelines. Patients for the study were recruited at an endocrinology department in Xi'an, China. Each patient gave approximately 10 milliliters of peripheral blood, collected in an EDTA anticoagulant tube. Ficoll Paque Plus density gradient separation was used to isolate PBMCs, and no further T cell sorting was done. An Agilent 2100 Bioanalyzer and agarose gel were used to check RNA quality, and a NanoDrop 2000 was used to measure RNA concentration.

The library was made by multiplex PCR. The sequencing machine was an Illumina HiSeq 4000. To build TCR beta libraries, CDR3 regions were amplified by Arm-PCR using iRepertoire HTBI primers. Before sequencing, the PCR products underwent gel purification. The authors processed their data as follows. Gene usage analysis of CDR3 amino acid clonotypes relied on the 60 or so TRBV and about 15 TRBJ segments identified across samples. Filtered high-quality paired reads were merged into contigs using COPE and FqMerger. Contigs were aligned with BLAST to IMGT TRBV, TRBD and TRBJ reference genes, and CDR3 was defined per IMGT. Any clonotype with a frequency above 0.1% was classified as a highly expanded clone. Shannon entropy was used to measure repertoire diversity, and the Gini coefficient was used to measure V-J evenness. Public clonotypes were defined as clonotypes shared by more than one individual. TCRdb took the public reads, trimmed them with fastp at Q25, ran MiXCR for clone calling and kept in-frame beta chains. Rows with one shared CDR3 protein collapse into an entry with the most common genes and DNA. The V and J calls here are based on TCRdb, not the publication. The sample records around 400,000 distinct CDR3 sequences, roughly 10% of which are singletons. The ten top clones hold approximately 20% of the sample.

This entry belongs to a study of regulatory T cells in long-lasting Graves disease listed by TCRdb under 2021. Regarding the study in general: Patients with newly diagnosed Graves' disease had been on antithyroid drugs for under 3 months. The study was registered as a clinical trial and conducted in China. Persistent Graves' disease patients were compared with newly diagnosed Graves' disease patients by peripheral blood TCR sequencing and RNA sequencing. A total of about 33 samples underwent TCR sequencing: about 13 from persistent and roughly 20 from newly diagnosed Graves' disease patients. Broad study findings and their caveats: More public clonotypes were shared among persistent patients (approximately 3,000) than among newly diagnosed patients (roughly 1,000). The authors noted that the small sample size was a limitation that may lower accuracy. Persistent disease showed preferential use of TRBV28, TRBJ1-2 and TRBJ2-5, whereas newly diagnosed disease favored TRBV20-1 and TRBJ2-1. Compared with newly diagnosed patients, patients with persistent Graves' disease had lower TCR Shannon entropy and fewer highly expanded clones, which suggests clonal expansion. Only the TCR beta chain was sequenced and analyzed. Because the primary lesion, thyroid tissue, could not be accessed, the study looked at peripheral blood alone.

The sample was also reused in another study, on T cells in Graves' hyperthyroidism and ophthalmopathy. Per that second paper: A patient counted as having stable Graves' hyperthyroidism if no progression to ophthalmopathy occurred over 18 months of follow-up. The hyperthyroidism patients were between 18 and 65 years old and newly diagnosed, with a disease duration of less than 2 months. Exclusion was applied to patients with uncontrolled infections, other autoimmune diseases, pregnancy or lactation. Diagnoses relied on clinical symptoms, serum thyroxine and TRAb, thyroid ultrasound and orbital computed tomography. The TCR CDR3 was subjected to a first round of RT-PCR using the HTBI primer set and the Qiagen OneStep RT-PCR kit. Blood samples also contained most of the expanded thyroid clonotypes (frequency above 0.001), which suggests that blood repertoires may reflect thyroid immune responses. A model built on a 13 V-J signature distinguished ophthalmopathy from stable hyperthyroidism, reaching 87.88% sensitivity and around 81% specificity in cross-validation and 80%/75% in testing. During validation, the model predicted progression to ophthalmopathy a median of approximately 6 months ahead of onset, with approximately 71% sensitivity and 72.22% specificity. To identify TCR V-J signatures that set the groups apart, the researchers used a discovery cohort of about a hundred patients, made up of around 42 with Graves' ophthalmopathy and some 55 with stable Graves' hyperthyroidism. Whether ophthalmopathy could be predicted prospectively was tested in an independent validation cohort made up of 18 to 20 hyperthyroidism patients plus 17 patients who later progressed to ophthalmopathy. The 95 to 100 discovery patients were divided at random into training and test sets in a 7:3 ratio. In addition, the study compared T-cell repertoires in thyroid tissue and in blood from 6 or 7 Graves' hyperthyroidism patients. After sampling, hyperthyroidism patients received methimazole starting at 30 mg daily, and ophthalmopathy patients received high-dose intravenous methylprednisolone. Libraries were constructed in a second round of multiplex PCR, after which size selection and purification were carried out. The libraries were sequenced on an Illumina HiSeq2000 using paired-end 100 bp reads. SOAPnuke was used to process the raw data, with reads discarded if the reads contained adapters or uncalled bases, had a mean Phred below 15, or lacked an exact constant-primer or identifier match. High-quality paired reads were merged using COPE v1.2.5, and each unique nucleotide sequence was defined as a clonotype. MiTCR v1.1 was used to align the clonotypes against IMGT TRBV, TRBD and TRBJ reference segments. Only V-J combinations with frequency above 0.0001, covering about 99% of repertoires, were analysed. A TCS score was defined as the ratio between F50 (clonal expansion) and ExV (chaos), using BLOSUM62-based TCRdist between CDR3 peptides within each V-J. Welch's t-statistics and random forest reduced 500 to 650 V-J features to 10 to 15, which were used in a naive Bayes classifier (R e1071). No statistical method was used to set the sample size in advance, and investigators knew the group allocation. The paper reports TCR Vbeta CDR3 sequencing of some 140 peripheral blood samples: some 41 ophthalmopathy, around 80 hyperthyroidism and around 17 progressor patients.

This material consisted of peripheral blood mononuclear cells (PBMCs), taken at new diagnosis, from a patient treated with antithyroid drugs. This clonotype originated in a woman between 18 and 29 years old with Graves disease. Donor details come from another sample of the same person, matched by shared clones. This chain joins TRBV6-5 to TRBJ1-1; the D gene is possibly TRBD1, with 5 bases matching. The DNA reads TGTGCCAGCAGTTACGTGGGGGGTGAAGCTTTCTTT. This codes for CASSYVGGEAFF.